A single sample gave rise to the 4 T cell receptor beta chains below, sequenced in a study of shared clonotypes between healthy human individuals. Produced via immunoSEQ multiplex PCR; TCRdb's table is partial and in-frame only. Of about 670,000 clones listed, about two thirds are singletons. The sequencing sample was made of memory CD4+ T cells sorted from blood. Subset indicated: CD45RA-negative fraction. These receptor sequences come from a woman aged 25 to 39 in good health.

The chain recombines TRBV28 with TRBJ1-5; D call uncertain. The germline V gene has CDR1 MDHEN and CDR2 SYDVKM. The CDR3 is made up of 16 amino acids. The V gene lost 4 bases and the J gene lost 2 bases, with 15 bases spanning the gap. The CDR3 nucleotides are TGTGCCAGCAGTTCCAACTATAGGGCCGGCAATCAGCCCCAGCATTTT. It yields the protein CASSSNYRAGNQPQHF.

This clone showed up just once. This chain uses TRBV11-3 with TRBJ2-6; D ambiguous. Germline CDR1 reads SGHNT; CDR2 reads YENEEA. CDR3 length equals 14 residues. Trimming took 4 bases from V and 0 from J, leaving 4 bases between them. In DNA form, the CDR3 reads TGTGCCAGCAGCTGGAACTCTGGGGCCAACGTCCTGACTTTC. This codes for CASSWNSGANVLTF.

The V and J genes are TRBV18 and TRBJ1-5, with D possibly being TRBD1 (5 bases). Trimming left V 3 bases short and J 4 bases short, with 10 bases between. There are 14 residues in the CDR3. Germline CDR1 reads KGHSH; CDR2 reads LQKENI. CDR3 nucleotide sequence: TGTGCCAGCTCACCCCAGGGTTCGAATCAGCCCCAGCATTTT. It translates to CASSPQGSNQPQHF.

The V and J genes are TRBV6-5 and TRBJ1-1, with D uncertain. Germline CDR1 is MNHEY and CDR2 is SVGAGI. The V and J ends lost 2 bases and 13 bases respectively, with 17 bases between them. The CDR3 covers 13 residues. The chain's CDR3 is CASSYHPSRGGFF. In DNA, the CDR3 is TGTGCCAGCAGTTACCACCCCTCCAGAGGAGGTTTCTTT.